This TCR beta chain was obtained from a study of cytomegalovirus exposure and HLA in healthy donors. Across the whole study: There were approximately 80 million unique TCRs (from HLA-typed donors) in an early data release. Study-wide points: About 87% or about 30% of the time was how often most TCR beta V segments were productive, according to an earlier analysis.

Remarks on this clone: Its cognate antigen is unknown.

The length of the CDR3 is 14 residues. Germline CDR1 is SNHLY and CDR2 is FYNNEI. V lost 6 bases, J lost 8 bases, and 19 bases lay in between. Primers: 60 Vbeta forward and 13 Jbeta reverse. Repertoires were generated with immunoSEQ multiplex PCR, while TCRdb's copy carries only in-frame clones and drops some. The specimen's table records some 130,000 clones. This receptor was identified in a man aged 18 to 29 in good health and CMV-seronegative. V usage is TRBV2 and J usage is TRBJ2-5, with a tentative D call TRBD2 (7 bases). Material for sequencing was PBMCs. CDR3 residues: CASRDTGREDTQYF. The CDR3 region has the DNA TGTGCCAGCAGGGACACAGGGAGGGAGGATACCCAGTACTTC.